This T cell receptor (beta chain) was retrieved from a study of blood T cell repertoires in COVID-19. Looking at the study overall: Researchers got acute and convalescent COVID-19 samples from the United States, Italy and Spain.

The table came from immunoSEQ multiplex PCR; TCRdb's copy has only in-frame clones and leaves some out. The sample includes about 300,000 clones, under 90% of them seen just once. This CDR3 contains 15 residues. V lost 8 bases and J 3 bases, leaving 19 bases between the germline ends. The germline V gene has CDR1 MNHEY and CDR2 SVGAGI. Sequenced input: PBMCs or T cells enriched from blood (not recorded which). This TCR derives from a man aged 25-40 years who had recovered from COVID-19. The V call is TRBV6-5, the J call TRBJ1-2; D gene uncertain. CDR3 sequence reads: CASALRHQNHYGYTF. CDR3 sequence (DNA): TGTGCCAGCGCCTTAAGACATCAGAACCACTATGGCTACACCTTC.